Listed below are T cell receptor beta chains from one sample, sequenced in a study of cytomegalovirus exposure and HLA in healthy donors. Only in-frame clones appear in the TCRdb table, and some are missing; sequencing was by immunoSEQ multiplex PCR. This table holds about 67,000 clones, about four fifths found once. The specimen sequenced was PBMCs. These receptor sequences come from a woman in her thirties in good health and CMV-seronegative. The CDR3 runs from the conserved cysteine through the conserved F or W. A D gene is named only where the DNA matches it firmly. Size values are once, few and many counts, or a class for expanded clones, and some rows have none.

size	J	D	V	DNA	CDR3
-	TRBJ1-1	TRBD1	TRBV28	TGTGCCAGCAGAGATACAGGGGTGAACACTGAAGCTTTCTTT	CASRDTGVNTEAFF
few	TRBJ1-6	-	TRBV18	TGTGCCAGCTCACCACAGGGGGAAGGATCACCCCTCCACTTT	CASSPQGEGSPLHF
-	TRBJ2-6	TRBD1	TRBV4-1	TGCGCCAGCAGCCAAGAATATGGGACAGGGAGTCCTGGGGCCAACGTCCTGACTTTC	CASSQEYGTGSPGANVLTF
few	TRBJ2-5	TRBD1	TRBV7-6	TGTGCCAGCAGCTCGGGACAGGGATGGTTCCAAGAGACCCAGTACTTC	CASSSGQGWFQETQYF
-	TRBJ2-7	TRBD1	TRBV10-3	TGTGCCATCAGTTCTGGACAGGACTACGAGCAGTACTTC	CAISSGQDYEQYF
-	TRBJ1-6	TRBD1	TRBV7-8	TGTGCCAGCAGCTCGAGGACAGGGTCGGGGTATTCACCCCTCCACTTT	CASSSRTGSGYSPLHF
once	TRBJ2-1	-	TRBV19	TGTGCCAGTAGTATAGGGGACTTCTCCTACAATGAGCAGTTCTTC	CASSIGDFSYNEQFF
-	TRBJ2-5	-	TRBV2	TGTGCCAGCACTCTTAGGGGGGAGACCCAGTACTTC	CASTLRGETQYF
-	TRBJ2-1	TRBD2	TRBV2	TGTGCCAAACCGTCGGCCGGGACTAGCAGGGATGAGCAGTTCTTC	CAKPSAGTSRDEQFF
-	TRBJ1-5	-	TRBV2	TGTGCCAGCAGTGGTACTCAGGGGTCCCAGCATTTT	CASSGTQGSQHF
-	TRBJ1-4	-	TRBV19	TGTGCCAGTAGTATAGGTGCCCACCCCCGGAATGAAAAACTGTTTTTT	CASSIGAHPRNEKLFF
-	TRBJ2-7	-	TRBV10-2	TGCGCCAGCAGTGACTCGCACTACGAGCAGTACTTC	CASSDSHYEQYF
-	TRBJ1-1	TRBD1	TRBV6-5	TGTGCCAGCAGTTTTTCGGGACAGGGGGCTTCTGAAGCTTTCTTT	CASSFSGQGASEAFF
-	TRBJ1-2	-	TRBV7-6	TGTGCCAGCAGCCCCGCAGGGGTTGGGTATGGCTACACCTTC	CASSPAGVGYGYTF
-	TRBJ1-6	TRBD1	TRBV5-1	TGCGCCAGCACCAGGGGGGTCGTCCCGGATAGGAATTCACCCCTCCACTTT	CASTRGVVPDRNSPLHF
-	TRBJ1-6	TRBD1	TRBV6-5	TGTGCCAGCAGTTACGGGCAGGGGGCGCGAAATTCACCCCTCCACTTT	CASSYGQGARNSPLHF
-	TRBJ1-2	-	TRBV5-4	TGTGCCAGCAGCTTACCCAGGGTTTTAGATGGCTACACCTTC	CASSLPRVLDGYTF
once	TRBJ1-3	-	TRBV5-4	TGTGCCAGCAGCTTGGGGGCAGCTGGAAACACCATATATTTT	CASSLGAAGNTIYF
-	TRBJ2-3	TRBD1	TRBV5-6	TGTGCCAGCAGCTTGGTGTTTATGGGACAGGGGTTCCCAGATACGCAGTATTTT	CASSLVFMGQGFPDTQYF
-	TRBJ2-3	-	TRBV27	TGTGCCAGCAGCTTCCCCCCCCGGGCAGATACGCAGTATTTT	CASSFPPRADTQYF
once	TRBJ1-2	-	TRBV19	TGTGCCAGTAGTATACAGGGGTCGGGCTATGGCTACACCTTC	CASSIQGSGYGYTF
-	TRBJ2-1	TRBD2	TRBV7-9	TGTGCCAGCAGCCTCGGACTAGCGAATGAGCAGTTCTTC	CASSLGLANEQFF
-	TRBJ1-2	TRBD1	TRBV7-9	TGTTCCAGCAGCTTAGGACAGGCAGGCTATGGCTACACCTTC	CSSSLGQAGYGYTF
-	TRBJ2-5	-	TRBV30	TGTGCCTGGACGCTGGGGGCCGGGGAGACCCAGTACTTC	CAWTLGAGETQYF
-	TRBJ2-6	-	TRBV18	TGTGCCAGCTCACCACCGCCAGGGTCTTCCTCTGGGGCCAACGTCCTGACTTTC	CASSPPPGSSSGANVLTF
-	TRBJ1-1	-	TRBV7-7	TGTGCTAGCAGCCAGGGGCCAAACACTGAAGCTTTCTTT	CASSQGPNTEAFF
-	TRBJ1-5	-	TRBV5-8	TGTGCCAGCAGCTTGTTCCAATATCAGCCCCAGCATTTT	CASSLFQYQPQHF
-	TRBJ1-4	TRBD1	TRBV5-1	TGCGCCAGCAGCTTGGGGACAGGCAAAGCCGAAAAACTGTTTTTT	CASSLGTGKAEKLFF
once	TRBJ2-5	-	TRBV5-4	TGTGCCAGCAGCTTGGCCGGGGGGCTGGAGACCCAGTACTTC	CASSLAGGLETQYF
-	TRBJ1-2	TRBD1	TRBV7-2	TGTGCCAGCAGCTCTAACCGGGACAGTGGCTACACCTTC	CASSSNRDSGYTF
-	TRBJ2-7	TRBD2	TRBV6-5	TGTGCCAGCAGTCGGACTAGCGCGACCACCTACGAGCAGTACTTC	CASSRTSATTYEQYF
-	TRBJ2-2	TRBD2	TRBV6-1	TGTGCCAGCAGTGGATTAGCGGGGGGGAACACCGGGGAGCTGTTTTTT	CASSGLAGGNTGELFF
-	TRBJ2-2	-	TRBV29-1	TGCAGCGCCCTGACAGGCAGTCCCGGGGAGCTGTTTTTT	CSALTGSPGELFF
once	TRBJ2-7	TRBD1	TRBV13	TGTGCCAGCAGCTTGGGACAGGGGTACGAGCAGTACTTC	CASSLGQGYEQYF
-	TRBJ1-2	TRBD1	TRBV25-1	TGTGCCAGCAGTGATATCCCAGGGGGCGATGGCTACACCTTC	CASSDIPGGDGYTF
-	TRBJ2-7	TRBD1	TRBV5-4	TGTGCCAGCAGCCCAGACCAGGGGGCGCTCCCCGAGCAGTACTTC	CASSPDQGALPEQYF
-	TRBJ2-5	-	TRBV5-1	TGCGCCAGCAGGCAGGGATTTGAAGAGACCCAGTACTTC	CASRQGFEETQYF
-	TRBJ1-1	-	TRBV19	TGTGCCAGTAGTAGAGGGATCTTACAGAGGCGGAACACTGAAGCTTTCTTT	CASSRGILQRRNTEAFF
-	TRBJ2-3	-	TRBV10-1	TGCGCCAGCAGTGAAGAAAGCGGGAGCACAGATACGCAGTATTTT	CASSEESGSTDTQYF
-	TRBJ1-4	-	TRBV6-6	TGTGCCAGCAGTTACCAGGGCGAGAATGAAAAACTGTTTTTT	CASSYQGENEKLFF
-	TRBJ2-3	TRBD2	TRBV9	TGTGCCAGCAGCGCCTACTATCGGGGGGTTGATCAAGATACGCAGTATTTT	CASSAYYRGVDQDTQYF
-	TRBJ2-5	TRBD2	TRBV5-1	TGCGCCAGCAGCCTTGGGACTAGCGGGGGGTTGGAGACCCAGTACTTC	CASSLGTSGGLETQYF
-	TRBJ2-5	TRBD1	TRBV4-1	TGCGCCAGCAGCCAAGTAAGAACAGGGGGTAAAGAGACCCAGTACTTC	CASSQVRTGGKETQYF
-	TRBJ1-3	-	TRBV11-3	TGTGCCAGCAGAAGACAGGCGAACTCTGGAAACACCATATATTTT	CASRRQANSGNTIYF
once	TRBJ2-2	TRBD1	TRBV10-1	TGCGCCAGCAGTAACCCGGACAGGGCCGGGGAGCTGTTTTTT	CASSNPDRAGELFF